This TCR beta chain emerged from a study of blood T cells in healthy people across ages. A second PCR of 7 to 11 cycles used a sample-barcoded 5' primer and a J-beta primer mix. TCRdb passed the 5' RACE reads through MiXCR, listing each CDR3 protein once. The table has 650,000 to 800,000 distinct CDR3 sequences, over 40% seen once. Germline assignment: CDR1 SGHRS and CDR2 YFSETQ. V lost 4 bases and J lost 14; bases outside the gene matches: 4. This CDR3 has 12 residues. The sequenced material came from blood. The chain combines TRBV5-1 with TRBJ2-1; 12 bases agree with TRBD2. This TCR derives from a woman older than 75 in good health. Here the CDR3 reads CASSLAGGSKFF. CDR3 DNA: TGCGCCAGCAGCCTAGCGGGGGGGTCAAAGTTCTTC.